The 7 T cell receptor beta chains in this list originate from one sample, sequenced in a study of blood T cell repertoires in COVID-19. Profiling relied on immunoSEQ multiplex PCR, and the TCRdb table lists in-frame clones only, not all of them. This sample has approximately 75,000 clones, with approximately 87% found just once. The sample was peripheral blood. These TCRs come from a woman older than 75 with acute or convalescent COVID-19.

The chain combines TRBV11-2 with TRBJ2-3; maybe TRBD1 (5 bases). The germline V gene has CDR1 SGHAT and CDR2 FQNNGV. The CDR3 sequence is 15 residues long. The germline V and J ends were trimmed by 5 bases and 0 bases, with 12 bases remaining between them. CDR3 sequence (DNA): TGTGCCAGCAGCCCCACAGGAGCTAGCACAGATACGCAGTATTTT. Translated: CASSPTGASTDTQYF.

This clone was counted only a few times. The J gene is TRBJ2-1, the V gene TRBV10-3; 10 bases agree with TRBD2. This CDR3 spans 14 amino acids. V was pared by 10 bases and J by 7 bases, with 10 bases of the junction left unmatched. Per germline, CDR1 ENHRY and CDR2 SYGVKD. The CDR3 spells CATSAGGRVNEQFF. The CDR3 DNA sequence: TGTGCCACCTCAGCGGGGGGGCGGGTGAATGAGCAGTTCTTC.

V and J are TRBV6-5 and TRBJ1-1; D not certain. The germline V and J ends were trimmed by 6 bases and 0 bases, with 14 bases remaining between them. CDR1 is MNHEY, CDR2 SVGAGI, per germline. The CDR3 is made up of 15 amino acids. The CDR3 sequence: CASSHSIQLNTEAFF. The CDR3 DNA reads as TGTGCCAGCAGCCACTCCATACAGTTGAACACTGAAGCTTTCTTT.

The V gene is TRBV28, the J gene TRBJ2-7, with 7 bases that match TRBD2. The CDR3 is 15 residues long. Germline values: CDR1 MDHEN, CDR2 SYDVKM. After removal of 2 bases from V and 4 bases from J, the junction contained 8 bases not matched to a gene. The CDR3 nucleotides read TGTGCCAGCAGTTTAGGGGCCGGGGGGTTATACGAGCAGTACTTC. It specifies CASSLGAGGLYEQYF.

The table lists this clone with a count of one. This chain uses TRBV28 with TRBJ2-7; 13 positions match TRBD2. Trimming took 5 bases from V and 6 from J; bases not matched to a gene: 7. The CDR3 totals 15 residues. Germline values: CDR1 MDHEN, CDR2 SYDVKM. The DNA of the CDR3 is TGTGCCAGCAGTCTCTGGACTAGCGGGAGCCCCGAGCAGTACTTC. Translated, it gives CASSLWTSGSPEQYF.

This chain joins TRBV5-1 and TRBJ2-2, with TRBD1 as a possible D gene (5 bases). This CDR3 region has 14 residues. V lost 0 bases and J 5 bases, leaving 8 bases between the germline ends. Germline assignment: CDR1 SGHRS and CDR2 YFSETQ. The DNA of the CDR3 is TGCGCCAGCAGCTTGGCCTCAGGGACCGGGGAGCTGTTTTTT. Translation: CASSLASGTGELFF.

This chain's CDR3 is CASSSPGEVTVAAFF. As DNA, the CDR3 is TGTGCCAGCAGTTCTCCGGGAGAGGTAACGGTTGCAGCTTTCTTT. This sequence joins TRBV6-6 and TRBJ1-1; D not resolved. The CDR3 has 15 amino acids. Deletions cut 4 bases from V and 10 bases from J, with 22 bases between. Germline V CDR1 and CDR2: MNHNY, SVGAGI (reference sequence).